This TCR beta chain is from a study of blood T cell repertoires in COVID-19. In the study overall: Samples representing acute and convalescent COVID-19 were sourced from the United States, Italy and Spain.

Only in-frame clones appear in the TCRdb table, and some are missing; sequencing was by immunoSEQ multiplex PCR. Seen here are about 250,000 clones, roughly 85% observed once, and the top ten hold approximately 9.6%. Assignment of participants to cohorts was predicated upon participant-reported clinical history. The V gene end was trimmed by 2 bases and the J gene end by 2 bases; junction bases not matched to a gene: 3. Germline lookup yields CDR1 SGDLS and CDR2 YYNGEE. The CDR3 runs 14 residues. The chain links TRBV9 to TRBJ2-5; 7 nucleotides align to TRBD2. The specimen was PBMCs or T cells enriched from blood (not recorded which). The TCR originated in a woman between 50 and 59 years old with acute COVID-19. CDR3 sequence (DNA): TGTGCCAGCAGCGTTCATAGCGGGCAAGAGACCCAGTACTTC. It translates to CASSVHSGQETQYF.